What follows are 23 T cell receptor beta chains derived from one specimen sequenced in a study of shared clonotypes between healthy human individuals. As defined, naive CD8 cells were CD45RO-negative and positively selected for CCR7, with terminally differentiated effector memory CD45RA+ cells excluded. The protocol was immunoSEQ multiplex PCR, while the TCRdb copy is restricted to in-frame clones and leaves out a portion. The sample has more than 2 million clones, approximately 94% seen once. Sequenced: naive CD8+ T cells sorted from blood. These receptors all stem from a man aged 18-30 years in good health.

The gene calls are TRBV7-8 and TRBJ2-7, with TRBD1 identical over 9 bases. CDR1 is SGHVS and CDR2 is FQNEAQ in the germline V gene. J gave up 5 bases and V 5 bases, and 10 bases lay outside the gene matches. CDR3 length equals 15 residues. The CDR3 spells CASSPSAGTGNEQYF. CDR3 DNA sequence: TGTGCCAGCAGCCCATCGGCTGGGACAGGGAACGAGCAGTACTTC.

The J gene is TRBJ2-7, the V gene TRBV27; 8 positions match TRBD1. This CDR3 is built from 13 residues. Germline V gives CDR1 MNHEY, CDR2 SMNVEV (reference sequence). After removal of 4 bases from V and 6 bases from J, the junction contained 5 bases not matched to a gene. The CDR3 bases are TGTGCCAGCAGTTCACCGACAGGGGCCGAGCAGTACTTC. Residues: CASSSPTGAEQYF.

This chain uses TRBV27 with TRBJ2-5; 10 bases align to TRBD1. The germline V gene has CDR1 MNHEY and CDR2 SMNVEV (reference sequence). The CDR3 is 14 residues long. Germline trimming cut 8 bases from V and 5 bases from J; bases unmatched to any gene: 8. The CDR3, as DNA: TGTGCCAGCCGGGAGACAGGGGGCTTGGAGACCCAGTACTTC. Translating it yields CASRETGGLETQYF.

V usage is TRBV4-2 and J usage is TRBJ2-1; the D is unclear. Trimming removed 1 base at V and 8 bases at J, with 9 bases between. The CDR3 covers 13 residues. Germline CDR1 LGHNA, CDR2 YNFKEQ. Here the CDR3 DNA reads TGTGCCAGCAGCCAAGTGTCTTTCGATGAGCAGTTCTTC. Its translation: CASSQVSFDEQFF.

As to this clone: The sample carries other DNA sequences with the same CDR3. The rearrangement links TRBV7-2 to TRBJ2-3; a weak D match, TRBD1 (5 bases). The CDR3 length is 16 residues. V shed 5 bases and J shed 0 bases, with 15 bases lying between them. CDR1 is SGHTA, CDR2 FQGNSA, per germline. CDR3 loop: CASSLGSGLSTDTQYF. CDR3 bases: TGTGCCAGCAGCCTGGGATCAGGGCTAAGCACAGATACGCAGTATTTT.

This clone came up once. The DNA of the CDR3 is TGTGCCAGCAGCCTCCCCAGGCCCTACAATGAGCAGTTCTTC. It specifies CASSLPRPYNEQFF. The chain recombines TRBV7-9 with TRBJ2-1; D gene uncertain. The V end was cut by 5 bases, the J end by 2 bases, with 10 bases between. Looked up from germline, CDR1 is SEHNR and CDR2 is FQNEAQ (reference sequence). This CDR3 has 14 residues.

This clone came up once. V usage is TRBV6-6 and J usage is TRBJ2-7; possibly TRBD2 for D (5 bases). Germline V CDR1 and CDR2: MNHNY, SVGAGI (reference sequence). The V end lost 4 bases, the J end lost 0 bases, and 13 bases lay between the germline ends. This CDR3 has 15 amino acids. CDR3 region: CASSSPRESSYEQYF. The CDR3 DNA sequence: TGTGCCAGCAGTTCCCCTAGGGAGAGCTCCTACGAGCAGTACTTC.

This sequence joins TRBV15 and TRBJ2-7; 9 bases fit TRBD1. CDR1 is LNHNV, CDR2 YYDKDF, per germline (reference sequence). V shed 0 bases, J shed 2 bases, and the junction held 2 bases outside the gene matches. This CDR3 contains 15 residues. For the CDR3, the DNA is TGTGCCACCAGCAGAGAGGGACAGGGACCCTACGAGCAGTACTTC. This encodes CATSREGQGPYEQYF.

The chain employs TRBV2 and TRBJ1-1, with no clear D. V was clipped by 3 bases and J by 4 bases, with 12 bases between them. Germline loops: CDR1 SNHLY, CDR2 FYNNEI. The CDR3 contains 14 residues. The CDR3 DNA sequence: TGTGCCAGCAGTGAGACCGGATGGTTCACTGAAGCTTTCTTT. This encodes CASSETGWFTEAFF.

The chain joins TRBV4-3 to TRBJ2-3; 11 positions agree with TRBD2. In germline, CDR1 is LGHNA, CDR2 YSLEER. V lost 0 bases, J lost 5 bases, and 7 bases stayed unmatched. The CDR3 has 17 amino acids. For the CDR3, the DNA is TGCGCCAGCAGCCAAGACCCGACTAGCGGGAAATTAGATACGCAGTATTTT. Amino acids: CASSQDPTSGKLDTQYF.

The chain carries TRBV5-1 and TRBJ1-6; D is uncertain. Germline CDR1 SGHRS, CDR2 YFSETQ. There are 14 residues in the CDR3. The V end was cut by 0 bases, the J end by 4 bases, with 5 bases between. CDR3 in DNA: TGCGCCAGCAGCTTGGTTTTTTATAATTCACCCCTCCACTTT. Its translation is CASSLVFYNSPLHF. The whole variable domain, remainder taken from reference TRBV5-1 and TRBJ1-6, is KAGVTQTPRYLIKTRGQQVTLSCSPISGHRSVSWYQQTPGQGLQFLFEYFSETQRNKGNFPGRFSGRQFSNSRSEMNVSTLELGDSALYLCASSLVFYNSPLHFGNGTRLTVT.

The chain carries TRBV19 and TRBJ1-2; the D gene is possibly TRBD1 (6 bases). Per germline, CDR1 LNHDA and CDR2 SQIVND (reference sequence). V lost 2 bases to trimming and J lost 3 bases, with 7 bases between them. There are 13 residues in the CDR3. The CDR3, as DNA: TGTGCCAGTAGTATAAACAGGGACTATGGCTACACCTTC. Its translation is CASSINRDYGYTF.

This sequence joins TRBV4-3 and TRBJ2-7; D unclear. The germline V and J ends were trimmed by 2 bases and 3 bases, with 8 bases remaining between them. The CDR3 spans 13 residues. Germline-derived CDR1 and CDR2 are LGHNA and YSLEER. The CDR3 DNA follows: TGCGCCAGCAGCCAATGGGTAAACTACGAGCAGTACTTC. It yields the protein CASSQWVNYEQYF.

The chain joins TRBV5-4 to TRBJ1-3; 7 nucleotides align to TRBD1. After removal of 7 bases from V and 2 bases from J, the junction contained 6 bases not matched to a gene. The germline V gene has CDR1 SGHNT and CDR2 YYREEE (reference sequence). The CDR3 loop spans 14 amino acids. This CDR3 is CASGDGTAGNTIYF. The CDR3 DNA sequence: TGTGCCAGCGGAGATGGGACAGCTGGAAACACCATATATTTT.

The chain is built from TRBV9 and TRBJ2-1; D call uncertain. CDR3 length: 14 residues. V dropped 0 bases and J dropped 5 bases, with 9 bases sitting between them. Per the germline V gene, CDR1 is SGDLS and CDR2 is YYNGEE. The CDR3 spells CASSVGGRNNEQFF. In nucleotides, the CDR3 is TGTGCCAGCAGCGTAGGAGGTAGAAACAATGAGCAGTTCTTC.

The chain is built from TRBV9 and TRBJ2-3; 8 bases agree with TRBD1. CDR1 and CDR2 (germline): SGDLS, YYNGEE. This CDR3 spans 15 amino acids. V trimming: 3 bases; J trimming: 0 bases; junction bases outside the gene matches: 3. CDR3 in amino acids: CASSDGDRSTDTQYF. The DNA of the CDR3 is TGTGCCAGCAGCGATGGGGACAGGAGCACAGATACGCAGTATTTT.

The genes are TRBV19 and TRBJ1-5; D gene unclear. The CDR3 has 16 residues. CDR1 LNHDA and CDR2 SQIVND come from the germline V gene (reference sequence). Trimming removed 1 base at V and 2 bases at J, with 12 bases between. The CDR3 bases are TGTGCCAGTAGTATAGCTGGGGTGGCGGGCAATCAGCCCCAGCATTTT. It codes for CASSIAGVAGNQPQHF.

This sequence joins TRBV10-2 and TRBJ2-7; D might be TRBD1 (5 bases). The CDR3 totals 15 residues. Germline CDR1 and CDR2: WSHSY and SAAADI. V lost 2 bases to trimming and J lost 3 bases, with 14 bases between them. In DNA form, the CDR3 reads TGCGCCAGCAGTGAGGGGCAGGGATTAGTCTACGAGCAGTACTTC. Translation gives CASSEGQGLVYEQYF.

The chain carries TRBV28 and TRBJ2-4; D gene uncertain. The ends were cut back, 5 bases at V and 0 bases at J, with 14 bases in the middle. Germline V CDR1 and CDR2: MDHEN, SYDVKM. The CDR3 has 16 amino acids. CDR3 sequence reads: CASSPEDLLAKNIQYF. CDR3 DNA sequence: TGTGCCAGCAGTCCCGAAGATCTTCTAGCCAAAAACATTCAGTACTTC. Based on the CDR3 plus reference TRBV28 and TRBJ2-4, the full variable domain is DVKVTQSSRYLVKRTGEKVFLECVQDMDHENMFWYRQDPGLGLRLIYFSYDVKMKEKGDIPEGYSVSREKKERFSLILESASTNQTSMYLCASSPEDLLAKNIQYFGAGTRLSVL.

This clone has just one count. This chain uses TRBV11-2 with TRBJ1-4, with D tentatively TRBD1 (5 bases). Germline V CDR1 and CDR2: SGHAT, FQNNGV. The ends were cut back, 9 bases at V and 0 bases at J, with 23 bases in the middle. The CDR3 sequence is 18 residues long. CDR3: CASKGPPHATATNEKLFF. CDR3 in DNA: TGTGCCAGTAAGGGACCGCCCCACGCAACTGCAACTAATGAAAAACTGTTTTTT.

The chain has TRBV11-2 and TRBJ1-1; D not resolved. There are 14 residues in the CDR3. In germline, CDR1 is SGHAT, CDR2 FQNNGV. The V end was cut by 6 bases, the J end by 0 bases, with 11 bases between. The CDR3 DNA is TGTGCCAGCAGTCCCCCAACCATGAACACTGAAGCTTTCTTT. This translates into CASSPPTMNTEAFF.

The chain combines TRBV28 with TRBJ2-1; 7 bases are shared with TRBD2. The CDR3 is made up of 15 amino acids. V shed 5 bases and J 8 bases; nucleotides not matched to a gene: 12. The germline V gene has CDR1 MDHEN and CDR2 SYDVKM. The CDR3 sequence: CASSPPRTSLDEQFF. The CDR3 region has the DNA TGTGCCAGCAGTCCCCCCCGGACTAGTCTTGATGAGCAGTTCTTC.

The chain joins TRBV7-8 to TRBJ1-5; the D gene is possibly TRBD1 (5 bases). The V gene's germline CDR1 is SGHVS and CDR2 FQNEAQ. This CDR3 is 18 amino acids long. V lost 5 bases, J lost 0 bases, and 20 bases lay in between. The CDR3 coding sequence is TGTGCCAGCAGCCAAGGTAGTGGGGGTCCCTATAGCAATCAGCCCCAGCATTTT. The encoded protein is CASSQGSGGPYSNQPQHF. Full variable domain (missing parts from reference TRBV7-8 and TRBJ1-5): GAGVSQSPRYKVAKRGQDVALRCDPISGHVSLFWYQQALGQGPEFLTYFQNEAQLDKSGLPSDRFFAERPEGSVSTLKIQRTQQEDSAVYLCASSQGSGGPYSNQPQHFGDGTRLSIL.